The source of this TCR beta chain is a study of control samples from healthy donors and cancer patients (dated by TCRdb to about 2020). Library preparation was by the immunoSEQ multiplex PCR assay. Held by TCRdb, this immuneACCESS table contains in-frame sequences only and omits some clones. Under half of the omission traces to an unresolved V gene where checked; the cause of the rest is unknown. Recorded for this sample are under 150,000 clones; under 90% of them occurred a single time. 4.9% of the sample is taken by the ten largest. The germline V gene encodes CDR1 MNHEY and CDR2 SVGEGT. The CDR3 contains 15 residues, cysteine and phenylalanine counted. The read is trimmed to its CDR3 DNA, 45 bases read in frame from base 1. V drops 5 bases and J drops 2 bases, leaving 14 bases in between. Details on this clone: Its antigen remains unidentified. Nothing much larger sits one base from this clone, and base qualities are not available.

The sample taken for sequencing was blood. The rearrangement combines TRBV6-2 or TRBV6-3 with TRBJ2-3, with the identity of the D gene unclear. The TCR sequence derives from a man aged 25 to 45 in good health. This receptor has the CDR3 CASSPETVHTDTQYF. The DNA is TGTGCCAGCAGTCCCGAGACTGTTCACACAGATACGCAGTATTTT.